The 27 T cell receptor beta chains listed next were all sequenced from one sample in a study of blood T cell repertoires in COVID-19. The table came from immunoSEQ multiplex PCR; TCRdb's copy has only in-frame clones and leaves some out. In the table there are some 410,000 clones, approximately 90% of which are singletons. Sequencing was performed on PBMCs or T cells enriched from blood (not recorded which). These receptors were obtained from a woman aged 25 to 39 with acute COVID-19.

The genes are TRBV10-1 and TRBJ2-7; D is possibly TRBD2 (6 bases). Deletions cut 6 bases from V and 0 bases from J, with 9 bases between. The germline V gene has CDR1 WNHNN and CDR2 SYGVQD (reference sequence). This CDR3 has 13 residues. This CDR3 reads CASRDGSSYEQYF. CDR3 sequence (DNA): TGCGCCAGCAGGGACGGGAGCTCCTACGAGCAGTACTTC.

This chain connects TRBV27 to TRBJ1-1, with 9 nucleotides matching TRBD1. The CDR3 length is 17 residues. Germline CDR1 and CDR2: MNHEY and SMNVEV (reference sequence). Trimming took 5 bases from V and 0 from J; bases not matched to a gene: 10. This chain's CDR3 is CASSPWGQGFMNTEAFF. The CDR3 nucleotides are TGTGCCAGCAGTCCCTGGGGACAGGGTTTTATGAACACTGAAGCTTTCTTT.

The chain employs TRBV20-1 and TRBJ1-2; D is ambiguous. The CDR3 spans 14 residues. V gave up 3 bases and J gave up 3 bases, with 14 bases separating them. Germline CDR1 and CDR2: DFQATT and SNEGSKA (reference sequence). CDR3 residues: CSASPAGRDYGYTF. For the CDR3, the DNA is TGCAGTGCTAGTCCGGCAGGAAGAGACTATGGCTACACCTTC.

The rearrangement uses TRBV2 and TRBJ1-1, with D maybe TRBD1 (6 bases). V lost 8 bases and J 7 bases, leaving 14 bases between the germline ends. CDR1 and CDR2 (germline): SNHLY, FYNNEI. The CDR3 has 12 residues. CDR3 sequence reads: CASSYGTSEAFF. As DNA, the CDR3 is TGTGCCAGCTCATATGGGACAAGTGAAGCTTTCTTT. The whole variable domain, remainder taken from reference TRBV2 and TRBJ1-1, is EPEVTQTPSHQVTQMGQEVILRCVPISNHLYFYWYRQILGQKVEFLVSFYNNEISEKSEIFDDQFSVERPDGSNFTLKIRSTKLEDSAMYFCASSYGTSEAFFGQGTRLTVV.

The V call is TRBV14, the J call TRBJ2-2, with unresolved D. Germline V gene data show CDR1 as SGHDN and CDR2 as FVKESK. V gave up 4 bases and J gave up 1 base, with 7 bases separating them. The CDR3 spans 14 residues. The CDR3 loop reads CASSPRRNTGELFF. As DNA, the CDR3 is TGTGCCAGCAGCCCCAGAAGGAACACCGGGGAGCTGTTTTTT.

The chain's CDR3 is CASSLPRGGQGAGKNIQYF. CDR3 nucleotides: TGCGCCAGCAGCCTTCCCCGGGGGGGACAGGGGGCGGGCAAAAACATTCAGTACTTC. The chain couples TRBV4-1 to TRBJ2-4, with TRBD1 matching over 12 bases. Germline-derived CDR1 and CDR2 are MGHRA and YSYEKL. CDR3 length: 19 amino acids. V lost 4 bases, J lost 3 bases, and 13 bases stayed unmatched.

This rearrangement joins TRBV15 to TRBJ1-5; D is ambiguous. The germline gives CDR1 LNHNV, CDR2 YYDKDF (reference sequence). V dropped 0 bases and J dropped 6 bases, with 6 bases sitting between them. This CDR3 has 13 residues. The CDR3 reads CATSRDEVQPQHF. CDR3 in DNA: TGTGCCACCAGCAGAGACGAGGTTCAGCCCCAGCATTTT.

J is TRBJ1-5 and V is TRBV24-1, with D possibly matching TRBD1 (6 bases). Germline CDR1 KGHDR, CDR2 SFDVKD. V dropped 4 bases and J dropped 6 bases, with 12 bases sitting between them. The CDR3 runs to 14 residues. The DNA for the CDR3 is TGTGCCACCAGTGAGAGACAGGTTATTCAGCCCCAGCATTTT. This sequence encodes CATSERQVIQPQHF.

J is TRBJ1-5 and V is TRBV30; D may be TRBD1 (5 bases). Trimming pared 6 bases from V and 3 bases from J, leaving 12 bases between. CDR1 and CDR2 (germline): GTSNPN, SVGIG (reference sequence). The CDR3 sequence is 13 residues long. The chain's CDR3 is CACGGTFNQPQHF. CDR3 DNA sequence: TGTGCCTGTGGTGGGACTTTCAATCAGCCCCAGCATTTT.

This chain joins TRBV6-1 and TRBJ1-2, with TRBD1 identical over 9 bases. Per the germline V gene, CDR1 is MNHNS and CDR2 is SASEGT. J gave up 6 bases and V 0 bases, and 2 bases lay outside the gene matches. The CDR3 sequence is 14 residues long. CDR3 nucleotide sequence: TGTGCCAGCAGTGAAGCGCACAGGGGGCATGGCTACACCTTC. This encodes CASSEAHRGHGYTF.

This rearrangement joins TRBV19 to TRBJ2-1, with 9 bases that match TRBD1. V dropped 6 bases and J dropped 4; count of bases not matched to a gene: 4. The CDR3 covers 14 residues. Per the germline V gene, CDR1 is LNHDA and CDR2 is SQIVND (reference sequence). The CDR3 sequence is CASRGQGGYNEQFF. CDR3 DNA sequence: TGTGCCAGTAGGGGACAGGGAGGGTACAATGAGCAGTTCTTC. The full variable domain, with the rest looked up from reference TRBV19 and TRBJ2-1, is DGGITQSPKYLFRKEGQNVTLSCEQNLNHDAMYWYRQDPGQGLRLIYYSQIVNDFQKGDIAEGYSVSREKKESFPLTVTSAQKNPTAFYLCASRGQGGYNEQFFGPGTRLTVL.

The rearrangement joins TRBV30 to TRBJ2-7; D might be TRBD1 (6 bases). Trimming took off 1 base at V and 7 bases at J, with 14 bases between the two ends. The germline CDR1 and CDR2 sequences are GTSNPN and SVGIG (reference sequence). The CDR3 has 13 residues. This chain's CDR3 is CAWSGTGSPEQYF. The DNA for the CDR3 is TGTGCCTGGAGTGGAACAGGGTCTCCTGAGCAGTACTTC.

Points on this clone: The sample has other DNA sequences that encode this CDR3 too. This chain's CDR3 is CASSLDSSYEQYF. In DNA, the CDR3 is TGTGCCAGCAGTTTGGACAGCTCCTACGAGCAGTACTTC. V usage is TRBV2 and J usage is TRBJ2-7, with D tentatively TRBD1 (6 bases). Trimming stripped 5 bases from V and 0 bases from J, with 8 bases between. Germline CDR1 reads SNHLY; CDR2 reads FYNNEI. This CDR3 has 13 amino acids.

The chain combines TRBV23-1 with TRBJ1-2; D is possibly TRBD1 (6 bases). TRBV23-1 is filed as an ORF, its function uncertain. The CDR3 contains 16 residues. The V end lost 2 bases, the J end lost 4 bases, and 17 bases lay between the germline ends. CDR3 DNA sequence: TGCGCCAGCAGTCAAATCATCCCCGGACAGCGCTATGGCTACACCTTC. This codes for CASSQIIPGQRYGYTF.

The rearrangement joins TRBV11-2 to TRBJ1-6, with D possibly being TRBD1 (5 bases). Germline CDR1 reads SGHAT; CDR2 reads FQNNGV. Trimming took off 5 bases at V and 1 base at J, with 15 bases between the two ends. CDR3 length: 17 residues. CDR3 amino acids: CASSPGREKSYNSPLHF. The CDR3 coding sequence is TGTGCCAGCAGCCCCGGCAGGGAAAAATCCTATAATTCACCCCTCCACTTT.

This chain uses TRBV10-3 with TRBJ1-1, with D perhaps TRBD1 (6 bases). From germline, CDR1 is ENHRY and CDR2 SYGVKD. The V end was cut by 5 bases, the J end by 3 bases, with 19 bases between. The CDR3 runs to 16 residues. The chain's CDR3 is CAISPRGNAGDTEAFF. CDR3 nucleotides: TGTGCCATCAGTCCACGGGGTAACGCAGGGGACACTGAAGCTTTCTTT.

CDR3 sequence (DNA): TGTGCCAGCTCACCGTCAACAGGGCCCGGAAACACCATATATTTT. The encoded protein is CASSPSTGPGNTIYF. The chain uses TRBV18 and TRBJ1-3; D may be TRBD1 (6 bases). CDR1 and CDR2 from the germline V gene are KGHSH and LQKENI. Trimming stripped 3 bases from V and 4 bases from J, with 13 bases between. CDR3 size: 15 residues.

CDR3 loop: CASSGTGEGGGYTF. The CDR3, as DNA: TGTGCCAGCAGCGGGACAGGCGAAGGAGGAGGCTACACCTTC. This chain joins TRBV6-5 and TRBJ1-2, with 8 bases aligning to TRBD1. The CDR3 runs to 14 residues. Per germline, CDR1 MNHEY and CDR2 SVGAGI. The V gene end was trimmed by 6 bases and the J gene end by 8 bases; junction bases not matched to a gene: 11.

This clone appeared a single time. CDR3 nucleotide sequence: TGTGCCAGCAGTTTCCAGTTCTATGGCTACACCTTC. This encodes CASSFQFYGYTF. The chain links TRBV6-2 or TRBV6-3 to TRBJ1-2; D uncertain. CDR1 and CDR2 (germline): MNHEY, SVGEGT. Trimming shortened V by 4 bases and J by 4 bases, and 7 bases separated the two germline ends. The CDR3 runs to 12 residues.

The CDR3 loop is CASLPPAGGPYNEQFF. In DNA, the CDR3 is TGTGCCAGCCTCCCCCCAGCGGGGGGGCCTTACAATGAGCAGTTCTTC. This chain joins TRBV18 and TRBJ2-1, with TRBD2 matching over 10 bases. V shed 8 bases, J shed 4 bases, and the junction held 11 bases outside the gene matches. Germline CDR1 is KGHSH and CDR2 is LQKENI. CDR3 size: 16 residues.

The genes are TRBV29-1 and TRBJ1-3; D not resolved. The CDR3 runs 12 residues. Germline V gene data show CDR1 as SQVTM and CDR2 as ANQGSEA. Deletions cut 5 bases from V and 3 bases from J, with 8 bases between. CDR3 in DNA: TGCAGCGTTTCACAAGTTGGAAACACCATATATTTT. This gives the protein CSVSQVGNTIYF.

The V and J genes are TRBV10-1 and TRBJ2-5; TRBD1 matches 8 bases. Germline V gene data show CDR1 as WNHNN and CDR2 as SYGVQD (reference sequence). Unmatched junction bases numbered 3, after V lost 7 bases and J lost 2 bases. This CDR3 spans 13 amino acids. CDR3 protein: CASIRQGQETQYF. For the CDR3, the DNA is TGCGCCAGCATCAGACAGGGGCAAGAGACCCAGTACTTC.

As for this clone: Other DNA sequences in the sample encode the same CDR3. The V gene is TRBV7-3, the J gene TRBJ1-1, with D hard to call. The CDR3 runs 13 residues. The V gene lost 5 bases and the J gene lost 1 base, with 8 bases spanning the gap. CDR1 SGHTA and CDR2 FQGTGA come from the germline V gene. The CDR3 here is CASSLQENTEAFF. In nucleotides, the CDR3 is TGTGCCAGCAGCCTCCAGGAGAACACTGAAGCTTTCTTT. Together with reference TRBV7-3 and TRBJ1-1, the CDR3 gives the full variable domain: GAGVSQTPSNKVTEKGKYVELRCDPISGHTALYWYRQSLGQGPEFLIYFQGTGAADDSGLPNDRFFAVRPEGSVSTLKIQRTERGDSAVYLCASSLQENTEAFFGQGTRLTVV.

The rearrangement joins TRBV10-3 to TRBJ2-7; 9 nucleotides match TRBD1. Unmatched junction bases numbered 3, after V lost 5 bases and J lost 4 bases. This CDR3 region has 13 residues. CDR1 and CDR2 (germline): ENHRY, SYGVKD. Written as DNA, the CDR3 is TGTGCCATCAGTCGGGACAGGGCTTACGAGCAGTACTTC. Its protein is CAISRDRAYEQYF.

This clone came up once. The J gene is TRBJ1-2, the V gene TRBV5-4; 8 bases align to TRBD1. The CDR3 length is 15 residues. The ends lost 1 base at V and 5 bases at J; junction bases unmatched: 7. Germline assignment: CDR1 SGHNT and CDR2 YYREEE (reference sequence). CDR3 nucleotide sequence: TGTGCCAGCAGCTTGCAGGGGGCACTACGTTATGGCTACACCTTC. Protein sequence: CASSLQGALRYGYTF.

The CDR3 region has the DNA TGCGCCAGCAGCCCTTCACACCTATGGACAGGGGTTACCGGGGAGCTGTTTTTT. Translation: CASSPSHLWTGVTGELFF. The chain couples TRBV4-1 to TRBJ2-2; 9 nucleotides align to TRBD1. Germline CDR1 and CDR2: MGHRA and YSYEKL. J gave up 5 bases and V 4 bases, and 14 bases lay outside the gene matches. The CDR3 consists of 18 residues.

The V call is TRBV5-1, the J call TRBJ2-2, with a weak D call TRBD1 (5 bases). Looked up from germline, CDR1 is SGHRS and CDR2 is YFSETQ. The V end lost 2 bases, the J end lost 2 bases, and 10 bases lay between the germline ends. The CDR3 has 15 residues. The CDR3 DNA is TGCGCCAGCAGCTTAACAGGTCTTAACACCGGGGAGCTGTTTTTT. Protein: CASSLTGLNTGELFF.